The 10 T cell receptor beta chains listed next were all sequenced from one sample in a study of beta chain features in type 1 diabetes. The investigators reverse transcribed all of the isolated RNA, so they sequenced expressed TCRB transcripts. Clones were read by immunoSEQ multiplex PCR, and TCRdb kept only the in-frame ones, dropping some. The sample holds 200,000 to 250,000 clones, roughly two thirds seen once. Sequenced material: naive CD4+ T cells from blood. These receptors originate from a man aged 25-45 years in good health.

The V gene is TRBV7-9, the J gene TRBJ1-2; no reliable D call. The germline V and J ends were trimmed by 7 bases and 4 bases, with 13 bases remaining between them. CDR1 is SEHNR, CDR2 FQNEAQ, per germline (reference sequence). This CDR3 has 13 amino acids. CDR3 DNA sequence: TGTGCCAGCAACCCCTCTTTTGGCTATGGCTACACCTTC. It translates to CASNPSFGYGYTF.

The V call is TRBV11-2, the J call TRBJ2-6; tentative D call: TRBD1 (5 bases). Germline-derived CDR1 and CDR2 are SGHAT and FQNNGV. The CDR3 extends over 16 amino acids. Between the trimmed V and J ends, which lost 4 bases and 2 bases, there was a span of 12 bases. CDR3 region: CASSSFKGPGANVLTF. The CDR3 nucleotides are TGTGCCAGCAGCTCTTTTAAGGGGCCTGGGGCCAACGTCCTGACTTTC. The variable domain in full, with the rest retrieved from reference TRBV11-2 and TRBJ2-6, is EAGVAQSPRYKIIEKRQSVAFWCNPISGHATLYWYQQILGQGPKLLIQFQNNGVVDDSQLPKDRFSAERLKGVDSTLKIQPAKLEDSAVYLCASSSFKGPGANVLTFGAGSRLTVL.

The chain is built from TRBV29-1 and TRBJ1-2; D is undetermined. Per germline, CDR1 SQVTM and CDR2 ANQGSEA. The CDR3 length is 14 residues. Trimming left V 6 bases short and J 4 bases short, with 18 bases between. The CDR3 spells CSVALRENGYGYTF. In DNA, the CDR3 is TGCAGCGTCGCCCTTCGCGAGAACGGCTATGGCTACACCTTC.

The table lists this clone with a count of one. V and J are TRBV27 and TRBJ2-1; D possibly uses TRBD1 or TRBD2 (7 bases each). This CDR3 spans 15 amino acids. CDR1 is MNHEY and CDR2 is SMNVEV in the germline V gene (reference sequence). The V end was cut by 9 bases, the J end by 5 bases, with 20 bases between. This CDR3 is CASQKGASGHNEQFF. CDR3 nucleotides: TGTGCCAGTCAAAAGGGGGCTAGCGGACACAATGAGCAGTTCTTC.

The chain uses TRBV14 and TRBJ2-5, with TRBD2 identical over 12 bases. Germline CDR1 and CDR2: SGHDN and FVKESK. The length of the CDR3 is 16 residues. The V and J ends lost 6 bases and 4 bases, in that order; junction bases with no gene match: 9. In nucleotides, the CDR3 is TGTGCCAGCAGGGGATCAAGACTAGCGGGAGTAGAGACCCAGTACTTC. This gives the protein CASRGSRLAGVETQYF.

V and J are TRBV9 and TRBJ2-4; the match to TRBD2 covers 8 bases. CDR1 is SGDLS and CDR2 is YYNGEE in the germline V gene. V gave up 4 bases and J gave up 1 base; unmatched junction bases: 7. The CDR3 is 16 residues long. CDR3 sequence: CASSPREGQAKNIQYF. As DNA, the CDR3 is TGTGCCAGCAGCCCTCGGGAGGGCCAGGCCAAAAACATTCAGTACTTC. The full variable domain, completed using reference TRBV9 and TRBJ2-4, is DSGVTQTPKHLITATGQRVTLRCSPRSGDLSVYWYQQSLDQGLQFLIQYYNGEERAKGNILERFSAQQFPDLHSELNLSSLELGDSALYFCASSPREGQAKNIQYFGAGTRLSVL.

The chain links TRBV30 to TRBJ1-1; D is undetermined. CDR1 is GTSNPN, CDR2 SVGIG, per germline (reference sequence). Trimming cost V 3 bases and J 5 bases, with 10 bases left between them. The CDR3 is 12 amino acids. CDR3: CAWSRGLTEAFF. In DNA, the CDR3 is TGTGCCTGGAGCCGAGGGTTGACTGAAGCTTTCTTT.

The J gene is TRBJ1-1, the V gene TRBV10-3; D is ambiguous. Germline CDR1 is ENHRY and CDR2 is SYGVKD. The CDR3 runs 13 residues. Trimming left V 9 bases short and J 5 bases short, with 16 bases between. Written as DNA, the CDR3 is TGTGCCATGTCGGCTCCGGGAGGGACTGAAGCTTTCTTT. Protein sequence: CAMSAPGGTEAFF.

This chain links TRBV10-3 with TRBJ2-6; no definite D call. Germline CDR1 ENHRY, CDR2 SYGVKD. The CDR3 is 15 amino acids. V dropped 5 bases and J dropped 4 bases, with 12 bases sitting between them. DNA of the CDR3: TGTGCCATCAGTTTAGATAGGCCAGGGGCCAACGTCCTGACTTTC. Protein sequence: CAISLDRPGANVLTF.

The V gene is TRBV6-5, the J gene TRBJ2-3, with 7 bases aligning to TRBD1. Germline V lookup: CDR1 MNHEY, CDR2 SVGAGI. V lost 6 bases, J lost 0 bases, and 3 bases stayed unmatched. The CDR3 contains 14 residues. The CDR3 region is CASRGTASTDTQYF. The CDR3 nucleotides are TGTGCCAGCAGGGGGACAGCTAGCACAGATACGCAGTATTTT.